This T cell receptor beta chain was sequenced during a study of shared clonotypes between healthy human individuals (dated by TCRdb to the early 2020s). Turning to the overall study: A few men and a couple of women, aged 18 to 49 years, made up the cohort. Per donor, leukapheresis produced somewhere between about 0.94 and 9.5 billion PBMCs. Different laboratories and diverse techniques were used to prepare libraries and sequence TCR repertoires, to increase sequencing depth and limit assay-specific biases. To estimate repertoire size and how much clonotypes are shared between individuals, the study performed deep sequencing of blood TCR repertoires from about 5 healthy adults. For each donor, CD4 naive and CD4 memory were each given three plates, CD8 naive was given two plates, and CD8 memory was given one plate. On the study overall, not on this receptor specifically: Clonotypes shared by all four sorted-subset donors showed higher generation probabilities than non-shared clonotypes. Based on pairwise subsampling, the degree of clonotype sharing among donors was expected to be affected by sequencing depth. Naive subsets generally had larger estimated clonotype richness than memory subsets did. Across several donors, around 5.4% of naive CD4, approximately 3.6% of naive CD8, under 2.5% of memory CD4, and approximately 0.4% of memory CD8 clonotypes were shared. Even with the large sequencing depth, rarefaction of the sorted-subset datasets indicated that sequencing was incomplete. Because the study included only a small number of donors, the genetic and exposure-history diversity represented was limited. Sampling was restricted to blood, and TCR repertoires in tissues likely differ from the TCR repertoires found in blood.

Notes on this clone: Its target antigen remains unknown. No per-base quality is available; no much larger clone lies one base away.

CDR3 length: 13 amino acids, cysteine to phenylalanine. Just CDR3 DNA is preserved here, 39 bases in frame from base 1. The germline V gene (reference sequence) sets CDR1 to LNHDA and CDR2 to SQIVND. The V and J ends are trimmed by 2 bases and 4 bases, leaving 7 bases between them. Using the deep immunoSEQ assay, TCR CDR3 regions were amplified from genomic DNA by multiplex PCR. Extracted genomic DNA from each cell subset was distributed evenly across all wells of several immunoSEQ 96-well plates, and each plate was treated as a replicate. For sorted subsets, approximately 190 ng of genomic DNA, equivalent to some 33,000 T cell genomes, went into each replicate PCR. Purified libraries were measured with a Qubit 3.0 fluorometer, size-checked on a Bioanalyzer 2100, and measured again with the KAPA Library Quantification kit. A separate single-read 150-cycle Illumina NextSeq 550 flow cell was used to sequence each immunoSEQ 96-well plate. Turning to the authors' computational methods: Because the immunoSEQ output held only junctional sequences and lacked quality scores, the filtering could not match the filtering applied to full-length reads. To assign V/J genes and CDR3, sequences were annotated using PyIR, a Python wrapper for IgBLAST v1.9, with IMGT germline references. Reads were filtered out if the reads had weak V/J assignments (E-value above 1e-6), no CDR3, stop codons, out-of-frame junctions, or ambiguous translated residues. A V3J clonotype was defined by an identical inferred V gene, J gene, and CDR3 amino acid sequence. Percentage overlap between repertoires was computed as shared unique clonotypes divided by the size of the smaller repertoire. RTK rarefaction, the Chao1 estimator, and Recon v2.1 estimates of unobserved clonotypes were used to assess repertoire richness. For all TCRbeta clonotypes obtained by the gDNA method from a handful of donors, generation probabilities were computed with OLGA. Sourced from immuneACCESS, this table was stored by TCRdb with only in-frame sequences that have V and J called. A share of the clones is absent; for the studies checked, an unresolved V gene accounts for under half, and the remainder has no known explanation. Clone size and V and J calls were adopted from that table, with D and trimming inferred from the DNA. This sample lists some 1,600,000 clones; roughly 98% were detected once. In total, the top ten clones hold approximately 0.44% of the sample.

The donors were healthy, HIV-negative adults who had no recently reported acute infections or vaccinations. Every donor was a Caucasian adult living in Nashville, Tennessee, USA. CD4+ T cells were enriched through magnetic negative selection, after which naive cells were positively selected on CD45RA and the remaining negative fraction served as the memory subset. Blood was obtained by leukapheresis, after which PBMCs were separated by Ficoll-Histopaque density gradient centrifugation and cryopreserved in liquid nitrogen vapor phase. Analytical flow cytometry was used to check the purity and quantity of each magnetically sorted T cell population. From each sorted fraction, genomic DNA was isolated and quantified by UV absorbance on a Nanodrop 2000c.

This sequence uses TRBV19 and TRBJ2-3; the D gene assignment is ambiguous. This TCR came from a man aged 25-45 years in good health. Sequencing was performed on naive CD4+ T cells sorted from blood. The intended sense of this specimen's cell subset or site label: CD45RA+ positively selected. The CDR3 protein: CASSIFVADTQYF. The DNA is TGTGCCAGTAGTATATTCGTCGCAGATACGCAGTATTTT. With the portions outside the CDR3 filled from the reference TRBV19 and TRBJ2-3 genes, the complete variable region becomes DGGITQSPKYLFRKEGQNVTLSCEQNLNHDAMYWYRQDPGQGLRLIYYSQIVNDFQKGDIAEGYSVSREKKESFPLTVTSAQKNPTAFYLCASSIFVADTQYFGPGTRLTVL.